These 4 T cell receptor beta chains were sequenced from one sample in a study of identical twins' blood T cells (dated by TCRdb to 2012 to 2014). The library was built by means of 5' RACE. The data were produced on an Illumina Genome Analyzer IIx. TCRdb reworked the public reads: Q25 trimming with fastp, MiXCR clone assembly, productive beta chains retained. Rows with one shared CDR3 protein collapse into an entry with the most common genes and DNA. The sample contains 350,000 to 400,000 distinct CDR3 sequences, roughly 28% of them found a single time. In total, the top ten clones hold roughly 5.5% of the sample. Source material: PBMCs. These receptors all stem from a woman aged 18-49 years in good health.

The chain joins TRBV29-1 to TRBJ1-4, with 9 positions matching TRBD1. CDR1 and CDR2 (germline): SQVTM, ANQGSEA. The CDR3 is made up of 13 amino acids. Trimming at V came to 7 bases and at J to 7 bases, leaving 7 bases not matched to a gene. This CDR3 is CSAVDRGIEKLFF. The CDR3, as DNA: TGCAGCGCCGTGGACAGGGGCATTGAAAAACTGTTTTTT.

The chain combines TRBV20-1 with TRBJ2-7; the D gene is possibly TRBD2 (5 bases). V dropped 0 bases and J dropped 0 bases, with 12 bases sitting between them. The CDR3 length is 15 residues. CDR1 and CDR2 from the germline V gene are DFQATT and SNEGSKA (reference sequence). CDR3 bases: TGCAGTGCTAGAGATAGTACGGGAAACTCCTACGAGCAGTACTTC. Amino acids: CSARDSTGNSYEQYF.

The genes are TRBV11-2 and TRBJ1-1; D gene unclear. Germline V gene data show CDR1 as SGHAT and CDR2 as FQNNGV. V was pared by 0 bases and J by 7 bases, with 9 bases between. The CDR3 is made up of 13 amino acids. DNA of the CDR3: TGTGCCAGCAGCTTAGAACGACGGGTTGAAGCTTTCTTT. It codes for CASSLERRVEAFF.

This clonotype was detected a few times. The chain uses TRBV19 and TRBJ1-5, with a weak D call TRBD1 (5 bases). Trimming pared 3 bases from V and 2 bases from J, leaving 17 bases between. CDR1 is LNHDA, CDR2 SQIVND, per germline (reference sequence). The CDR3 consists of 17 residues. The CDR3 sequence is CASSIFSGGSGNQPQHF. DNA of the CDR3: TGTGCCAGTAGTATCTTCTCGGGGGGATCAGGCAATCAGCCCCAGCATTTT.